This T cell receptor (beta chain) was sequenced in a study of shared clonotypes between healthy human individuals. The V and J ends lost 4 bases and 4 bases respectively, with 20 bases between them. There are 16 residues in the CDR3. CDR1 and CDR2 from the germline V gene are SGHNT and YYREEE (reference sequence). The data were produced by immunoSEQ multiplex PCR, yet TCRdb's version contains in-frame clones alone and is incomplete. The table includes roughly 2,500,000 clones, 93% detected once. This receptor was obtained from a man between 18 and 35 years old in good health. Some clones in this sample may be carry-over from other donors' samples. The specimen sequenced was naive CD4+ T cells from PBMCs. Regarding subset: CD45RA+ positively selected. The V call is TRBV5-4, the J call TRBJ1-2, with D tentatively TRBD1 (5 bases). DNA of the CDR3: TGTGCCAGCAGCCCCGGGGCCCGTGGGTGGTTCTATGGCTACACCTTC. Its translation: CASSPGARGWFYGYTF.